The 8 T cell receptor beta chains listed next were all sequenced from one sample in a study of CXCR3-negative and CXCR3-positive naive CD8 T cells (dated by TCRdb to the late 2010s). Sequencing used a NextSeq 550. The Human TCR Profiling Kit (MiLaboratory) was used to prepare UMI-labeled 5' RACE TRB cDNA libraries. Reads reprocessed by TCRdb are summarized as one entry per CDR3 protein sequence, and DNA is absent. This specimen's table enumerates 35,000 to 40,000 distinct CDR3 sequences. Of the sample, roughly 15% is held by the ten largest clones. Sequences were obtained from memory CD8+ T cells from blood. Taken with the paper, the label for cell subset or site translates to: conventional CD8+ memory T cells (TMEM), sorted as controls. Receptors were obtained from a human donor in good health. Some clones in this sample may be carry-over from other donors' samples.

The V gene is TRBV6-5, the J gene TRBJ2-5; TCRdb indicates TRBD1, and absent DNA this call remains unverified. Germline V gene lookup returns CDR1 MNHEY and CDR2 SVGAGI. This CDR3 has 17 residues. This CDR3 is CASRPILRDSYQETQYF.

V and J are TRBV12-3 or TRBV12-4 and TRBJ2-6; TCRdb designates TRBD1, a call that cannot be tested without DNA. There are 18 residues in the CDR3. This chain's CDR3 is CASSKGGTLRSGANVLTF.

The gene calls are TRBV27 and TRBJ2-7; with no DNA, the TCRdb D assignment of TRBD1 cannot be verified. The CDR3 is 14 residues long. Germline lookup yields CDR1 MNHEY and CDR2 SMNVEV (reference sequence). CDR3 in amino acids: CASSPRTGGYEQYF.

This sequence joins TRBV29-1 and TRBJ2-1; checking the TCRdb D call of TRBD1 is not possible without DNA. This CDR3 has 16 amino acids. Per germline, CDR1 SQVTM and CDR2 ANQGSEA. CDR3 residues: CSVDAVRDRGMYEQFF.

This chain joins TRBV20-1 and TRBJ1-2. CDR3 size: 13 residues. Germline V lookup: CDR1 DFQATT, CDR2 SNEGSKA (reference sequence). CDR3 sequence reads: CSASLGEAYGYTF.

The genes are TRBV25-1 and TRBJ1-2. CDR3 length: 14 amino acids. Germline-derived CDR1 and CDR2 are MGHDK and SYGVNS. The CDR3 is CASSEYWQIYGYTF.

V usage is TRBV15 and J usage is TRBJ2-7; the TRBD1 assignment by TCRdb is unverifiable without DNA. Germline V lookup: CDR1 LNHNV, CDR2 YYDKDF (reference sequence). The CDR3 totals 15 residues. Here the CDR3 reads CATSEGQGAMYEQYF.

The chain recombines TRBV5-1 with TRBJ2-3. The CDR3 is 14 amino acids. Germline V gene sequence: CDR1 SGHRS, CDR2 YFSETQ. CDR3 protein: CASSLTRTTDTQYF.